These T cell receptor beta chains were read from a single sample in a study of blood T cell repertoires in COVID-19. Using immunoSEQ multiplex PCR, the repertoire was profiled, and TCRdb retains in-frame clones only, with some absent. This sample has 200,000 to 250,000 clones, with around nine tenths found just once. Sequences were obtained from PBMCs or T cells enriched from blood (not recorded which). These TCRs come from a woman in her twenties or thirties who had recovered from COVID-19. Each CDR3 is given with its conserved first and last residue. D genes are given only for firm matches. Rows give clone size only sometimes, using once, few, many, or a class for an expanded clone.

j_gene: TRBJ2-7; abundance: .; v_gene: TRBV7-3; d_gene: .; CDR3nt: TGTGCCAGCAGCTTATGGGGCGGGGCGAGCTCCTACGAGCAGTACTTC; CDR3aa: CASSLWGGASSYEQYF
j_gene: TRBJ2-1; abundance: few; v_gene: TRBV7-3; d_gene: .; CDR3nt: TGTGCCAGCAGCCCCCTATCGGGAGAGTTCAATGAGCAGTTCTTC; CDR3aa: CASSPLSGEFNEQFF
j_gene: TRBJ2-4; abundance: few; v_gene: TRBV28; d_gene: .; CDR3nt: TGTGCCAGCAGATTTTCGGGAAAAAACATTCAGTACTTC; CDR3aa: CASRFSGKNIQYF
j_gene: TRBJ1-5; abundance: .; v_gene: TRBV4-1; d_gene: TRBD1; CDR3nt: TGCGCCAGCAGCCAATGGAGGGGGCCAGGCAATCAGCCCCAGCATTTT; CDR3aa: CASSQWRGPGNQPQHF
j_gene: TRBJ2-5; abundance: .; v_gene: TRBV6-2/TRBV6-3; d_gene: .; CDR3nt: TGTGCCAGCAGTGTGAGGGAGACCCAGTACTTC; CDR3aa: CASSVRETQYF
j_gene: TRBJ2-3; abundance: .; v_gene: TRBV4-1; d_gene: TRBD2; CDR3nt: TGCGCCAGCAGCCTGACTAGCGGATACACAGATACGCAGTATTTT; CDR3aa: CASSLTSGYTDTQYF
j_gene: TRBJ2-1; abundance: .; v_gene: TRBV6-6; d_gene: TRBD2; CDR3nt: TGTGCCAGCAAGTGGACTAGCGGGTCCTACAATGAGCAGTTCTTC; CDR3aa: CASKWTSGSYNEQFF
j_gene: TRBJ1-4; abundance: .; v_gene: TRBV6-6; d_gene: TRBD1; CDR3nt: TGTGCCAGCACACCATTTCGACAGGGTGGGGGGGAAAAACTGTTTTTT; CDR3aa: CASTPFRQGGGEKLFF
j_gene: TRBJ2-3; abundance: .; v_gene: TRBV18; d_gene: TRBD1; CDR3nt: TGTGCCAGCTCAACAGGACAGGGCACAGATACGCAGTATTTT; CDR3aa: CASSTGQGTDTQYF
j_gene: TRBJ2-3; abundance: .; v_gene: TRBV18; d_gene: TRBD1; CDR3nt: TGTGCCAGCTCACCACAGGACAGGGGCTTCACAGATACGCAGTATTTT; CDR3aa: CASSPQDRGFTDTQYF
j_gene: TRBJ1-1; abundance: .; v_gene: TRBV5-1; d_gene: .; CDR3nt: TGCGCCAGCAGCTTGGCCGGAGACCCCTGGAACACTGAAGCTTTCTTT; CDR3aa: CASSLAGDPWNTEAFF
j_gene: TRBJ1-1; abundance: .; v_gene: TRBV5-5; d_gene: TRBD1; CDR3nt: TGTGCCAGCAGCTTGATAGGGGGCTCGGACACTGAAGCTTTCTTT; CDR3aa: CASSLIGGSDTEAFF
j_gene: TRBJ2-5; abundance: .; v_gene: TRBV24-1; d_gene: .; CDR3nt: TGTGCCACCCGACACCGGTACCAAGAGACCCAGTACTTC; CDR3aa: CATRHRYQETQYF
j_gene: TRBJ1-1; abundance: .; v_gene: TRBV7-9; d_gene: .; CDR3nt: TGTGCCAGCAGCTTTGGGGCCACTGAAGCTTTCTTT; CDR3aa: CASSFGATEAFF
j_gene: TRBJ2-1; abundance: few; v_gene: TRBV5-1; d_gene: .; CDR3nt: TGCGCCAGCAGCTTGGCCGCACTAGATGTTGAGCAGTTCTTC; CDR3aa: CASSLAALDVEQFF
j_gene: TRBJ2-3; abundance: .; v_gene: TRBV3-1/TRBV3-2; d_gene: TRBD2; CDR3nt: TGTGCCAGCAGCCCCCATCCTTTAGCGGGAGCAGATACGCAGTATTTT; CDR3aa: CASSPHPLAGADTQYF
j_gene: TRBJ2-4; abundance: .; v_gene: TRBV19; d_gene: TRBD2; CDR3nt: TGTGCCAGTAGCCCCAGGGGCCAGGGACTAGCGGGAGCCAAAAACATTCAGTACTTC; CDR3aa: CASSPRGQGLAGAKNIQYF
j_gene: TRBJ2-1; abundance: once; v_gene: TRBV19; d_gene: .; CDR3nt: TGTGCCAGCTCTCCGGGACACCACAATGAGCAGTTCTTC; CDR3aa: CASSPGHHNEQFF
j_gene: TRBJ2-7; abundance: .; v_gene: TRBV9; d_gene: .; CDR3nt: TGTGCCAGCAGCGTCTCCCCCTCTAGCGTTTCCTACGAGCAGTACTTC; CDR3aa: CASSVSPSSVSYEQYF
j_gene: TRBJ2-1; abundance: .; v_gene: TRBV7-9; d_gene: .; CDR3nt: TGTGCCAGCAGCTTATCAGGAGGGTTCAATGGGCAGTTCTTC; CDR3aa: CASSLSGGFNGQFF
j_gene: TRBJ1-1; abundance: .; v_gene: TRBV10-1; d_gene: TRBD1; CDR3nt: TGCGCCAGCAATGATTCCGGGACAGGGGAACCTGAAGCTTTCTTT; CDR3aa: CASNDSGTGEPEAFF
j_gene: TRBJ1-2; abundance: few; v_gene: TRBV6-1; d_gene: .; CDR3nt: TGTGCCAGCAGTGAAACCGGGGGGAGGGAAGGCTACACCTTC; CDR3aa: CASSETGGREGYTF
j_gene: TRBJ1-4; abundance: .; v_gene: TRBV28; d_gene: .; CDR3nt: TGTGCCAGCAGTTTACAGGGCCTTAATGAAAAACTGTTTTTT; CDR3aa: CASSLQGLNEKLFF
j_gene: TRBJ1-5; abundance: .; v_gene: TRBV28; d_gene: TRBD1; CDR3nt: TGTGCCAGCAGCTCTACGGGACAGGGGTGGGGAGATACCTTGTGGGATCAGCCCCAGCATTTT; CDR3aa: CASSSTGQGWGDTLWDQPQHF
j_gene: TRBJ1-3; abundance: .; v_gene: TRBV29-1; d_gene: .; CDR3nt: TGCAGCGTTGAAGACCAGATGTCTGGAAACACCATATATTTT; CDR3aa: CSVEDQMSGNTIYF
j_gene: TRBJ2-7; abundance: .; v_gene: TRBV28; d_gene: TRBD1; CDR3nt: TGTGCCAGCAGTCCAGGACAGGGCCGACGAGAGCAGTACTTC; CDR3aa: CASSPGQGRREQYF
j_gene: TRBJ2-3; abundance: .; v_gene: TRBV6-2/TRBV6-3; d_gene: TRBD2; CDR3nt: TGTGCCAGCAGTAAAAGGACTAGCGGGAGTGTTGACACAGATACGCAGTATTTT; CDR3aa: CASSKRTSGSVDTDTQYF
j_gene: TRBJ1-4; abundance: .; v_gene: TRBV6-1; d_gene: .; CDR3nt: TGTGCCAGCAGTGAAGGGGGACTAAGGGAAAAACTGTTTTTT; CDR3aa: CASSEGGLREKLFF
j_gene: TRBJ2-5; abundance: once; v_gene: TRBV24-1; d_gene: .; CDR3nt: TGTGCCACCAGTGATTTGCGCGGGGGCCACCAAGAGACCCAGTACTTC; CDR3aa: CATSDLRGGHQETQYF
j_gene: TRBJ1-1; abundance: few; v_gene: TRBV30; d_gene: TRBD1; CDR3nt: TGTGCCTGGAACAATGGGGGCAGGGGGTCTCCTGAAGCTTTCTTT; CDR3aa: CAWNNGGRGSPEAFF
j_gene: TRBJ2-1; abundance: .; v_gene: TRBV4-1; d_gene: .; CDR3nt: TGCGCCAGCAGCCAAGAATCACGGGAGTACAATGAGCAGTTCTTC; CDR3aa: CASSQESREYNEQFF
j_gene: TRBJ2-3; abundance: .; v_gene: TRBV7-8; d_gene: TRBD2; CDR3nt: TGTGCCAGCAGGCGGGAGGGCCGTACGCAGTATTTT; CDR3aa: CASRREGRTQYF
j_gene: TRBJ1-1; abundance: .; v_gene: TRBV19; d_gene: .; CDR3nt: TGTGCCAGTAGTATTTATAAGAACACTGAAGCTTTCTTT; CDR3aa: CASSIYKNTEAFF